This T cell receptor beta chain came from a study of Graves' ophthalmopathy and Graves' hyperthyroidism (dated by TCRdb to about 2018). For the wider study: Peripheral blood samples were taken at the time of initial diagnosis, before any treatment was given. The study used signatures of the TCR beta repertoire to tell Graves' ophthalmopathy apart from Graves' hyperthyroidism and to predict which patients would progress to ophthalmopathy. The independent validation cohort included approximately 19 hyperthyroidism patients plus 17 patients who later progressed from hyperthyroidism to ophthalmopathy. The approximately 100 discovery patients were divided at random into training and test sets in a 7:3 ratio. To explore V-J signatures that separate ophthalmopathy from hyperthyroidism, a discovery set of about 100 patients was enrolled, consisting of about 45 with ophthalmopathy and approximately 57 with stable hyperthyroidism. Following sampling, methimazole starting at 30 mg daily was administered to hyperthyroidism patients, and high-dose intravenous methylprednisolone was administered to ophthalmopathy patients. In six or seven hyperthyroidism patients, the T-cell repertoires found in thyroid tissue were compared with those found in blood. In total, some 130 blood samples were TCR-sequenced: 43 ophthalmopathy, some 75 hyperthyroidism and approximately 17 hyperthyroidism-to-ophthalmopathy patients. Overall results and qualifications from the work: In cross-validation, the 13-signature model distinguished ophthalmopathy from stable hyperthyroidism with less than 90% sensitivity and about 81% specificity, while in the test set the corresponding values were roughly 80% and 75%. Among expanded thyroid clonotypes with frequency above 0.001, most also showed up in blood, which suggests that blood repertoires may reflect the thyroid immune response. Sample size was not predetermined statistically, and investigators were not blinded to group allocation. In validation, the model predicted ophthalmopathy progression with more than 55% sensitivity and 72.22% specificity; 12 predicted patients were CT-confirmed with GO in a median of approximately six months.

For repertoire sequencing, TCR beta CDR3 regions were amplified from RNA transcripts. A first-round RT-PCR used HTBI primers with the Qiagen OneStep RT-PCR kit, followed by a second-round multiplex PCR, size selection and purification. The libraries underwent paired-end sequencing with 100 bp reads on an Illumina HiSeq2000. Per the authors' processing: Reads were processed with SOAPnuke, discarding reads with adapters, uncalled bases, mean Phred below 15, or no exact constant-primer or identifier match. COPE v1.2.5 was used to merge the high-quality paired reads. Each unique nucleotide sequence was treated as a clonotype, and MiTCR v1.1 was used to align the clonotypes to the IMGT TRB V, D and J references. The analysis was limited to V-J combinations with a frequency above 0.0001, which together covered 99.2% of repertoires. For each V-J combination, a TCR clonal expansion and chaos score was defined as F50 clonal expansion divided by the chaos observed in the TCRdist matrix. Welch's t-statistics and random forest were used to reduce the features to approximately 13 V-J combinations, which were then used as input to a naive Bayes classifier. The similarity between thyroid and blood repertoires was quantified using the Morisita-Horn index. TCRdb took the public reads, trimmed them with fastp at Q25, ran MiXCR for clone calling and kept in-frame beta chains. Every CDR3 protein is listed once, alongside the most common genes and DNA of its rows. These V and J calls originate from TCRdb's pipeline instead of the authors' own analysis. The sample yields about 620,000 distinct CDR3 sequences; 20% to 25% were counted once. Roughly 6.9% of the sample is in the top ten clones.

There are many counts of this clonotype. The antigen it binds to is not known. No quality values exist for individual bases; no much larger clone is one base distant. CDR1 is given as SQVTM and CDR2 as ANQGSEA, both from the germline V gene. The CDR3 holds 13 amino acids from the cysteine to the phenylalanine. Left in the record is the CDR3 DNA by itself, 39 bases read in frame from the first base. V and J are truncated by 6 bases and 5 bases respectively, leaving an intervening sequence of 17 bases. Stable hyperthyroidism was defined as no progression to ophthalmopathy within 18 months of follow-up. Hyperthyroidism patients were newly diagnosed, were aged 18 to 65 years, and had a disease duration under 2 months. Patients with other autoimmune diseases, uncontrolled infections, pregnancy or lactation were excluded. Clinical symptoms, serum thyroxine, TRAb, thyroid ultrasound and orbital computed tomography were used for diagnosis. PBMCs were isolated from about 9.2 ml of fresh peripheral blood by Ficoll-Paque density gradient centrifugation. Trizol reagent was used to extract the total RNA, and its quality was then checked on an Agilent 2100 Bioanalyzer.

This clonotype originated in a woman between 18 and 29 years old with stable Graves' hyperthyroidism. Some clones in this sample may be carry-over from other donors' samples. Donor details come from another sample of the same person, matched by shared clones. The rearranged segments are TRBV29-1 and TRBJ2-7; the D gene is perhaps TRBD1 or TRBD2, each of them matching over 5 bases. Sequencing used peripheral blood. The bases read TGCAGCGTCCTGGCCAGGGAGCGGAACGAGCAGTACTTC. It translates as CSVLARERNEQYF.